Reported below is one TCR beta chain. Its recognized antigen is unknown. No much larger clonotype is one base removed from it; base qualities were not supplied. The library was obtained by the immunoSEQ multiplex PCR assay. The immuneACCESS repertoire file appears here via TCRdb, limited to in-frame rearrangements. These files lack a portion of the clones; in checked studies, under half of the deficit traces to unresolved V genes, and the cause of the others is not known. In all, the sample holds approximately 150,000 clones, and 91% of those were seen once. Under 4% of the sample belongs to the ten largest clones. The record originates from a study of control samples from healthy donors and cancer patients (dated by TCRdb to 2018 to 2020). The CDR3 starts with the cysteine, ends with the phenylalanine, and has 13 residues. The sequence is cut down to CDR3 DNA, 39 bases in frame from base 1. Trimming at the junction amounts to 2 bases on V and 6 bases on J, and the germline ends lie 5 bases apart. The germline V gene provides CDR1 SGHTA and CDR2 FQGTGA.

This TCR derives from a man in his thirties or forties in good health. What was sequenced was blood. The chain was built from TRBV7-3 and TRBJ1-6; the D segment cannot be called with confidence. The CDR3 corresponds to CASSLVTNSPLHF. In nucleotide form, the sequence is TGTGCCAGCAGCTTAGTCACTAATTCACCCCTCCACTTT.